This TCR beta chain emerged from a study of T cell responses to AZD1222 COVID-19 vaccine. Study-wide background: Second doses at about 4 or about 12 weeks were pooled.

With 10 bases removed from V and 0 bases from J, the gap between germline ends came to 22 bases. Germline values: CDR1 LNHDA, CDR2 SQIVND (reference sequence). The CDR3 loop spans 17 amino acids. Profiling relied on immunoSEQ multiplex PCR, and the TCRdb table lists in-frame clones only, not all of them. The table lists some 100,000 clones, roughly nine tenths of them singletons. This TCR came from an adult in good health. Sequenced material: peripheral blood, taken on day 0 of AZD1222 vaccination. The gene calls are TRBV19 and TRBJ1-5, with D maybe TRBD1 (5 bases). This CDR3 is CATLEGPGFYSNQPQHF. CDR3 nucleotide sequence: TGTGCCACCCTAGAGGGGCCAGGCTTCTATAGCAATCAGCCCCAGCATTTT.